The clone carrying this T cell receptor beta chain is termed large. This sample is part of a study of CD4 and CD8 cells across lung adenocarcinoma regions. Samples came from patients with localized non-small cell lung adenocarcinoma. Each CDR3 protein is one row after TCRdb ran MiXCR on the PCR reads. The sample records about 9,600 distinct CDR3 sequences, approximately 51% being singletons. Trimming pared 2 bases from V and 0 bases from J, leaving 10 bases between. The CDR3 runs to 16 residues. Looked up from germline, CDR1 is ENHRY and CDR2 is SYGVKD. This clonotype was obtained from a male donor with lung adenocarcinoma. The CD4 and CD8 labels of this study may be unreliable. The material sequenced was CD4+ T cells from the margin of a lung tumor. V usage is TRBV10-3 and J usage is TRBJ2-2; D is unresolved. The CDR3 sequence: CAISEVGEPNTGELFF. Written as DNA, the CDR3 is TGTGCCATCAGTGAGGTCGGTGAGCCGAACACCGGGGAGCTGTTTTTT.